These T cell receptor beta chains were read from a single sample in a study of shared clonotypes between healthy human individuals. Assay: immunoSEQ multiplex PCR; the TCRdb copy retains only in-frame clones and omits some. There are some 1.5 million clones in the sample; roughly 97% occur only once, and over 1% lies in the top ten. Source material: naive CD4+ T cells sorted from blood. These receptors all stem from a man between 25 and 39 years old in good health. Both conserved end residues are trimmed from each CDR3. Each record gives: V gene, CDR3 protein.

V gene: TRBV28; CDR3 protein: ASTVTNTGELF
V gene: TRBV6-1; CDR3 protein: ASNGGLLGDTIY
V gene: TRBV7-2; CDR3 protein: ASSYRDVAF
V gene: TRBV29-1; CDR3 protein: SVRGGH
V gene: TRBV6-5; CDR3 protein: ASSDSGYSNQPQH
V gene: TRBV29-1; CDR3 protein: SVGTRLANQPQH
V gene: TRBV28; CDR3 protein: ASSLTDNQPQH
V gene: TRBV12-5; CDR3 protein: ASGPVLGEQF
V gene: TRBV18; CDR3 protein: ASSTLDLNTIY
V gene: TRBV6-5; CDR3 protein: ASSLQGPPGGEQY
V gene: TRBV4-1; CDR3 protein: ASSQGPRAGEKLF